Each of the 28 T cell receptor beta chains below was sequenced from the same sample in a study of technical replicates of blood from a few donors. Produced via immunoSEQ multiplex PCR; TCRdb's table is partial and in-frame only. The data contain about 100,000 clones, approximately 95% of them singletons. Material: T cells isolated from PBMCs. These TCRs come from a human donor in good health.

CDR3 region: CASSFPGTSGRERVGQYF. As DNA, the CDR3 is TGTGCCAGCAGTTTTCCCGGGACTAGCGGGAGAGAGAGAGTAGGGCAGTACTTC. The chain uses TRBV7-2 and TRBJ2-7; TRBD2 matches at 14 bases. The CDR3 contains 18 residues. Germline loops: CDR1 SGHTA, CDR2 FQGNSA. J was trimmed by 9 bases and V by 6 bases; bases with no gene match: 19.

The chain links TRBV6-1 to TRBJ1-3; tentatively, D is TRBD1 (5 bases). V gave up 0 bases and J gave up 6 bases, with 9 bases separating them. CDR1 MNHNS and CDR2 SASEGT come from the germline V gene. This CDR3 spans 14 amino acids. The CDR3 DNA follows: TGTGCCAGCAGTGAAGCGCTGGGGCAAAACACCATATATTTT. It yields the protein CASSEALGQNTIYF.

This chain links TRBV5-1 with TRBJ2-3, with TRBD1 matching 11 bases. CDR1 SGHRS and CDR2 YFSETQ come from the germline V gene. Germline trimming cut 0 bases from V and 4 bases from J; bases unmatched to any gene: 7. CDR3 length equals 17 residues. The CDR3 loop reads CASSLGGTGGIADTQYF. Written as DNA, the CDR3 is TGCGCCAGCAGCTTGGGAGGGACAGGGGGTATCGCAGATACGCAGTATTTT.

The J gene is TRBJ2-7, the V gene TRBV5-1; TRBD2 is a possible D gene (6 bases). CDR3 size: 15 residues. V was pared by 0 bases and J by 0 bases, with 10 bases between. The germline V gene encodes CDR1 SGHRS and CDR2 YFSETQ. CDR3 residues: CASSLEARGSYEQYF. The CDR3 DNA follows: TGCGCCAGCAGCTTGGAGGCGCGGGGCTCCTACGAGCAGTACTTC.

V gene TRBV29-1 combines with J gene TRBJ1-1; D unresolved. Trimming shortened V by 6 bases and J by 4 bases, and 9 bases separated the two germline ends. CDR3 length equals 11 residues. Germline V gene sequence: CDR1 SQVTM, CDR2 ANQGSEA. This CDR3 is CSVTEVTEAFF. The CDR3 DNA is TGCAGCGTGACTGAAGTCACTGAAGCTTTCTTT.

The CDR3 spells CASSVAGSGRVTDTQYF. CDR3 in DNA: TGTGCCAGCAGCGTAGCTGGTAGCGGGAGAGTTACAGATACGCAGTATTTT. The chain couples TRBV9 to TRBJ2-3, with TRBD2 identical over 9 bases. The V gene end was trimmed by 0 bases and the J gene end by 3 bases; junction bases not matched to a gene: 8. Germline CDR1 and CDR2: SGDLS and YYNGEE. The CDR3 extends over 17 amino acids. The full variable domain, with the rest looked up from reference TRBV9 and TRBJ2-3, is DSGVTQTPKHLITATGQRVTLRCSPRSGDLSVYWYQQSLDQGLQFLIQYYNGEERAKGNILERFSAQQFPDLHSELNLSSLELGDSALYFCASSVAGSGRVTDTQYFGPGTRLTVL.

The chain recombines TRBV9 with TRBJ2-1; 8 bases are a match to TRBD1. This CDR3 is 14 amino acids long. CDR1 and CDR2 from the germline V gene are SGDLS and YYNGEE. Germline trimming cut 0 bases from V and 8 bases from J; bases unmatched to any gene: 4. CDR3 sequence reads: CASSVEQGAYEQFF. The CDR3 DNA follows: TGTGCCAGCAGCGTAGAGCAGGGGGCCTATGAGCAGTTCTTC.

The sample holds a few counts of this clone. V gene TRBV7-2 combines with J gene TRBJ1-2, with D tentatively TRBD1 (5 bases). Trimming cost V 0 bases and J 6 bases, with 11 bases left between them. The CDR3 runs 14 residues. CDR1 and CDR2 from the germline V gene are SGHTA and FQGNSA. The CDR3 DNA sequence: TGTGCCAGCAGCTTAGCGGCGGGGGATCATGGCTACACCTTC. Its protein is CASSLAAGDHGYTF.

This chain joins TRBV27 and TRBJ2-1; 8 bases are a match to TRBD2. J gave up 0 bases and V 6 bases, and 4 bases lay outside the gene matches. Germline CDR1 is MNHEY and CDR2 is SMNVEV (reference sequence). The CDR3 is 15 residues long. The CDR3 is CASRLAASSYNEQFF. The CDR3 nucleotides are TGTGCCAGCAGACTAGCGGCAAGCTCCTACAATGAGCAGTTCTTC.

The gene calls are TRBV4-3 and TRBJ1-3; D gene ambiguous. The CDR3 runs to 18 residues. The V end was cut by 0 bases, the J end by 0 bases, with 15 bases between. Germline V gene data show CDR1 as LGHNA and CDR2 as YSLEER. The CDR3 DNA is TGCGCCAGCAGCCAAGAAGTATTCGGGGTACCCTCTGGAAACACCATATATTTT. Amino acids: CASSQEVFGVPSGNTIYF.

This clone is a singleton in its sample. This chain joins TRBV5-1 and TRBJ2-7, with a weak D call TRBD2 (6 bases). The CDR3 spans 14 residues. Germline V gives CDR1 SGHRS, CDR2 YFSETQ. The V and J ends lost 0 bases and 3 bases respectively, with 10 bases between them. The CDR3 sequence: CASSLGGDFYEQYF. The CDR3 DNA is TGCGCCAGCAGCTTGGGGGGGGATTTCTACGAGCAGTACTTC. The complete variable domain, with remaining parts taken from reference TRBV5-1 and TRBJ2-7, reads KAGVTQTPRYLIKTRGQQVTLSCSPISGHRSVSWYQQTPGQGLQFLFEYFSETQRNKGNFPGRFSGRQFSNSRSEMNVSTLELGDSALYLCASSLGGDFYEQYFGPGTRLTVT.

The CDR3 loop reads CASSFSGRVETQYF. CDR3 in DNA: TGTGCCAGCAGCTTTAGCGGGAGGGTGGAGACCCAGTACTTC. The J gene is TRBJ2-5, the V gene TRBV7-3; TRBD2 aligns across 11 bases. Germline CDR1 and CDR2: SGHTA and FQGTGA. V dropped 3 bases and J dropped 5; count of bases not matched to a gene: 2. The CDR3 length is 14 residues. The whole variable domain, remainder taken from reference TRBV7-3 and TRBJ2-5, is GAGVSQTPSNKVTEKGKYVELRCDPISGHTALYWYRQSLGQGPEFLIYFQGTGAADDSGLPNDRFFAVRPEGSVSTLKIQRTERGDSAVYLCASSFSGRVETQYFGPGTRLLVL.

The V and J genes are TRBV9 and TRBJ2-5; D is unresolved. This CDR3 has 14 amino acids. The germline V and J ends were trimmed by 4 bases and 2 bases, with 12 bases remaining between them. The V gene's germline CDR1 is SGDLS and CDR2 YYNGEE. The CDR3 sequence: CASSLPGSQETQYF. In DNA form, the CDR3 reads TGTGCCAGCAGCTTGCCGGGTTCTCAAGAGACCCAGTACTTC.

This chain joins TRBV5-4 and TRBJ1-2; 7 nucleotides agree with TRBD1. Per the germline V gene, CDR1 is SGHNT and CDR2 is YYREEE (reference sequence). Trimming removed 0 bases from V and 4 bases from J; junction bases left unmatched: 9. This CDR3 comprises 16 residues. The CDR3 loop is CASSLGGDSGLYGYTF. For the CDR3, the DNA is TGTGCCAGCAGCTTGGGAGGGGACAGCGGTCTCTATGGCTACACCTTC.

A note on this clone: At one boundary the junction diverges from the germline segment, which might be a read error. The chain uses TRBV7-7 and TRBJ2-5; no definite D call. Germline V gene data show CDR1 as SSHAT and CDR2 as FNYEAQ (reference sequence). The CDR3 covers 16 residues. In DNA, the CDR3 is TGTGCTAGCAGCTTCCCCCGCCTAACTCCAAAAGAGACCCAGTACTTC. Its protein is CASSFPRLTPKETQYF.

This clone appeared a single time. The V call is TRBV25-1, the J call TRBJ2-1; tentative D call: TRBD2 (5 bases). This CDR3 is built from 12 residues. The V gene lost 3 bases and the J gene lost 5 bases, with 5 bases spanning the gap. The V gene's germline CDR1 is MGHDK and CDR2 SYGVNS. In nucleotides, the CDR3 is TGTGCCAGCAGTGACGGGAACAATGAGCAGTTCTTC. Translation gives CASSDGNNEQFF.

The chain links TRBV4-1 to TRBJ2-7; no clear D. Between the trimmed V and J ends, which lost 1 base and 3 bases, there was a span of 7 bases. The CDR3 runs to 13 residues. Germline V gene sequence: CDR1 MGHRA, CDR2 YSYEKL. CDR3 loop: CASSQVWHYEQYF. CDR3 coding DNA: TGCGCCAGCAGCCAAGTGTGGCACTACGAGCAGTACTTC.

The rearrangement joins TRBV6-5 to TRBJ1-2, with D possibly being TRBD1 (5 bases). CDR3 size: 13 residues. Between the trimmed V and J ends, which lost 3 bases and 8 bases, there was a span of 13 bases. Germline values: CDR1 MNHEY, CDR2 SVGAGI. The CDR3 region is CASSYGGIGGYTF. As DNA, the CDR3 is TGTGCCAGCAGTTATGGGGGGATTGGGGGCTACACCTTC.

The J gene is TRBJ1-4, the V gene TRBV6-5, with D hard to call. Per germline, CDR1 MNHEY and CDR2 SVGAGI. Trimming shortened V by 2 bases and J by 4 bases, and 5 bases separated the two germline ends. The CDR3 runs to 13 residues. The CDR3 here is CASSYPGNEKLFF. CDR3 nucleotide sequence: TGTGCCAGCAGTTACCCGGGTAATGAAAAACTGTTTTTT.

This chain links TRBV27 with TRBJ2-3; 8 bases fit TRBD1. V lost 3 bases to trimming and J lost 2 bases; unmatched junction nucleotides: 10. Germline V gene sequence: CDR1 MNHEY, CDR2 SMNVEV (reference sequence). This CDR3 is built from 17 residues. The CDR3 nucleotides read TGTGCCAGCAGTTTCTTACAGACAGGGGTCCCCACAGATACGCAGTATTTT. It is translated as CASSFLQTGVPTDTQYF.

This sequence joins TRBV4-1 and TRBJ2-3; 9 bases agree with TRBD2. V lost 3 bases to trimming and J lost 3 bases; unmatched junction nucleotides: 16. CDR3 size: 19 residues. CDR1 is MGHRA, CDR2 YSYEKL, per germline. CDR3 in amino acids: CASSQILVSGRKSTDTQYF. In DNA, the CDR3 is TGCGCCAGCAGCCAGATCTTGGTCAGCGGGAGGAAATCTACAGATACGCAGTATTTT.

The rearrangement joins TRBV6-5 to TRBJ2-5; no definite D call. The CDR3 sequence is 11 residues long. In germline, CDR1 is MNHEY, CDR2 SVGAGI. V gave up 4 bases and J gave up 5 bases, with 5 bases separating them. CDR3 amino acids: CASSSPETQYF. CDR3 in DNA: TGTGCCAGCAGTTCTCCTGAGACCCAGTACTTC.

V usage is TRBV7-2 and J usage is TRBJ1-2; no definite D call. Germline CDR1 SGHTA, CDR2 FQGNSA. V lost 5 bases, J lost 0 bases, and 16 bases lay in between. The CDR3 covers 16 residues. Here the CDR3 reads CASSPGGYDSNYGYTF. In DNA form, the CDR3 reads TGTGCCAGCAGCCCCGGCGGTTACGATTCTAACTATGGCTACACCTTC.

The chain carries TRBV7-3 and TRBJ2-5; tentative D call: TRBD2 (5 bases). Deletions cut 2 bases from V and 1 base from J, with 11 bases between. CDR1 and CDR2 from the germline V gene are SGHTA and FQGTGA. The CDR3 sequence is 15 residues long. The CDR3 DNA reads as TGTGCCAGCAGCTTAGGTGCTAGCAGCCAAGAGACCCAGTACTTC. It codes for CASSLGASSQETQYF.

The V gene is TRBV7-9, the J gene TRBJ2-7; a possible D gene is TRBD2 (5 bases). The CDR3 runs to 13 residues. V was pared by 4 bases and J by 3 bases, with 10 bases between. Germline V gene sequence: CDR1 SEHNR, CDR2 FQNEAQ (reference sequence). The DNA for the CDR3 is TGTGCCAGCAGCTCCCGGGGTGGCTACGAGCAGTACTTC. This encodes CASSSRGGYEQYF.

The CDR3 DNA reads TGTGCCAGCAGCCCCGGGGCGAACACCGGGGAGCTGTTTTTT. This sequence encodes CASSPGANTGELFF. The V call is TRBV11-3, the J call TRBJ2-2; perhaps TRBD2 as D (5 bases). Germline V CDR1 and CDR2: SGHNT, YENEEA. The CDR3 runs 14 residues. Trimming took off 5 bases at V and 0 bases at J, with 7 bases between the two ends.

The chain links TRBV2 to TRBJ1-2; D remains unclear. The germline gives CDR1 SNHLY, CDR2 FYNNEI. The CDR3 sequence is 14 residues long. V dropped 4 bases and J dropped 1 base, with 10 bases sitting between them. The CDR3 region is CASSVRLGNYGYTF. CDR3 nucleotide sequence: TGTGCCAGCAGTGTCAGACTGGGTAACTATGGCTACACCTTC.

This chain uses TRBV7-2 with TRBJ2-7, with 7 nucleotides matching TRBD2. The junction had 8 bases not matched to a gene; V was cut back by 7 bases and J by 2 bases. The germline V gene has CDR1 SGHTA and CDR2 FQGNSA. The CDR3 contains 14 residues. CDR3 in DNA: TGTGCCAGCAACCCGGGACTAACCACCTACGAGCAGTACTTC. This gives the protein CASNPGLTTYEQYF.